This entry describes one TCR beta chain. The sample belongs to a study of technical replicates of blood from a few donors. This table comes from immunoSEQ multiplex PCR, and its TCRdb copy is limited to in-frame clones, with some not included. This sample yields around 76,000 clones, of which approximately 97% are seen a single time; roughly 0.2% belongs to the top ten. Trimming took 6 bases from V and 3 from J; bases not matched to a gene: 5. The CDR3 is 13 residues long. Germline-derived CDR1 and CDR2 are SNHLY and FYNNEI. This TCR came from a human donor in good health. This chain joins TRBV2 and TRBJ2-7; 7 positions match TRBD1. Sequencing was carried out using T cells isolated from PBMCs. The CDR3 sequence is CASSPPGGYEQYF. DNA for the CDR3: TGTGCCAGCAGCCCCCCAGGGGGCTACGAGCAGTACTTC.